This TCR beta chain was observed in a study of tissue T cells after allogeneic stem cell transplantation. Background on the study: Of the grafts for graft-versus-host disease patients, several were unmodified and three CD34-selected.

Steroid-refractory graft-versus-host disease after allogeneic hematopoietic cell transplant qualified adults for prospective research-autopsy enrollment. In the case of this clone: The antigen remains unidentified.

Overall study findings and caveats: This small cohort was clinically heterogeneous, and sampling depth was a limitation. TCR repertoires tracked anatomic similarity, regardless of disease or transplant status.

Profiled with immunoSEQ multiplex PCR; TCRdb holds only in-frame clones, not every one. This sample yields over 3,000 clones, of which over 70% are seen a single time; roughly 23% belongs to the top ten. Specimen: small intestine tissue, collected at autopsy. The origin of this receptor is a male patient of 60 years or more with steroid-refractory graft-versus-host disease after an allogeneic stem cell transplant. T cells may partly derive from the graft donor.

The CDR3 loop is CASSRIAGSSTDTQYF. The CDR3 coding sequence is TGTGCCAGCAGCCGGATAGCGGGGTCCAGCACAGATACGCAGTATTTT. V usage is TRBV3-1 (or the pseudogene TRBV3-2) and J usage is TRBJ2-3, with 8 bases matching TRBD2. The CDR3 length is 16 residues. Trimming at V came to 4 bases and at J to 0 bases, leaving 6 bases not matched to a gene. CDR1 and CDR2 (germline): LGHDT, YNNKEL (reference sequence).